The 32 T cell receptor beta chains reported below all come from one sample, sequenced in a study of tumor and adjacent non-tumor tissue in lung cancer. A modified ARM-PCR protocol with three rounds of nested PCR amplified TCRbeta. TCRdb analysed the multiplex PCR reads with MiXCR anew, one entry per CDR3 protein. The profile covers over 85,000 distinct CDR3 sequences, with 84% appearing a single time and more than 20% taken by the ten largest. This sample's RNA came from whole unsorted tissue. The sample consisted of lung tumor tissue. These receptors were taken from a man between 65 and 80 years old with non-small cell lung cancer.

As concerns this clonotype: One end of the junction does not line up with germline, which may come from a read error. V usage is TRBV29-1 and J usage is TRBJ2-3; 10 bases match TRBD1. The CDR3 covers 15 residues. Germline CDR1 is SQVTM and CDR2 is ANQGSEA. CDR3 in amino acids: CSAASGTGETDTQYF. The CDR3 DNA reads as TGTAGCGCCGCGTCCGGGACAGGGGAAACAGATACGCAGTATTTT.

Regarding this clonotype: One junction end disagrees with the germline gene, perhaps due to a read error. The chain combines TRBV6-5 with TRBJ2-2, with a weak D call TRBD2 (5 bases). The germline gives CDR1 MNHEY, CDR2 SVGAGI. This CDR3 is 15 amino acids long. CDR3 protein: CASSYRAMNTGELSF. In DNA form, the CDR3 reads TGTGCCAGCAGTTACCGGGCCATGAATACCGGGGAGCTATCTTTT.

The genes are TRBV10-3 and TRBJ2-7; possibly TRBD2 for D (5 bases). CDR3 length equals 13 residues. The V and J ends lost 5 bases and 4 bases respectively, with 12 bases between them. Germline CDR1 reads ENHRY; CDR2 reads SYGVKD. The chain's CDR3 is CAISPSGVYEQYF. CDR3 DNA sequence: TGTGCCATCAGTCCCTCCGGGGTATACGAGCAGTACTTC.

Remarks on this clonotype: The CDR3 ends on some other residue instead of the conserved phenylalanine or tryptophan, so this is likely a read error. J is TRBJ2-1 and V is TRBV10-3, with D possibly matching TRBD2 (5 bases). The CDR3 contains 13 residues. Per the germline V gene, CDR1 is ENHRY and CDR2 is SYGVKD. Here the CDR3 DNA reads TGTGCCATCAGTTCTAGCCGGATCAATGAACAGTTCCTC. This translates into CAISSSRINEQFL.

On this clonotype: Mismatch with germline at one junction end may stem from a read error. The chain has TRBV29-1 and TRBJ2-3; 9 bases are a match to TRBD1. The CDR3 consists of 17 residues. Germline CDR1 SQVTM, CDR2 ANQGSEA. Here the CDR3 reads CSLLPYVTGGFTDTQYF. For the CDR3, the DNA is TGCAGCTTACTCCCATATGTGACAGGGGGGTTCACAGATACGCAATATTTT.

In regard to this clonotype: At one end, the junction sequence differs from germline, possibly due to a read error. J is TRBJ2-7 and V is TRBV6-6; 7 nucleotides match TRBD1. Germline V gives CDR1 MNHNY, CDR2 SVGAGI (reference sequence). The CDR3 extends over 13 amino acids. The CDR3 reads CASNNCPGGEQYF. CDR3 DNA: TGTGCAAGCAACAACTGCCCAGGGGGCGAGCAGTACTTC.

Concerning this clonotype: Since a much larger clone is just one base distant, this may be a read error. V and J are TRBV5-1 and TRBJ1-1; no clear D gene. The germline V gene encodes CDR1 SGHRS and CDR2 YFSETQ. The CDR3 consists of 15 residues. V lost 4 bases to trimming and J lost 4 bases, with 17 bases between them. The CDR3 sequence is CASSVDNPRVTEAFF. The CDR3 DNA sequence: TGCGCCAGCAGCGTTGACAATCCCCGGGTCACTGAAGCTTTCTTT.

V gene TRBV12-3 or TRBV12-4 combines with J gene TRBJ2-5, with 10 nucleotides matching TRBD2. The CDR3 consists of 15 residues. In nucleotides, the CDR3 is TGTGTCGACAGCGGGCTAGCGGGAGTGGTGGAGACCCAGTACTTC. Its protein product is CVDSGLAGVVETQYF.

This clonotype was counted at least ten times. The V and J genes are TRBV5-1 and TRBJ1-4, with 8 bases that match TRBD1. Germline trimming cut 3 bases from V and 2 bases from J; bases unmatched to any gene: 3. CDR1 is SGHRS and CDR2 is YFSETQ in the germline V gene. The CDR3 extends over 15 amino acids. The CDR3 nucleotides read TGCGCCAGCAGCTCACAGGGGGTCACTAATGAAAAACTGTTTTTT. Protein: CASSSQGVTNEKLFF.

Of note for this clonotype: Germline is not matched at one junction end, which may reflect a read error. This sequence joins TRBV19 and TRBJ2-5; the D gene is possibly TRBD1 (5 bases). Looked up from germline, CDR1 is LNHDA and CDR2 is SQIVND (reference sequence). The CDR3 is 11 amino acids. For the CDR3, the DNA is TGTGCCAGCCGAGGACAAGTGACCCAGTACTTC. Encoded protein: CASRGQVTQYF.

The V call is TRBV11-2, the J call TRBJ2-7; D unclear. The germline gives CDR1 SGHAT, CDR2 FQNNGV. V lost 9 bases, J lost 6 bases, and 18 bases lay in between. The CDR3 totals 13 residues. For the CDR3, the DNA is TGTGCCAGTAGGCATTGGACCGAGCGCGAGCAGTACTTC. It is translated as CASRHWTEREQYF.

This clonotype was seen just once. Without the conserved terminal phenylalanine or tryptophan, this CDR3 likely stems from a read error. Here the CDR3 DNA reads TGTGCCAGCTGCTCAACCAGGGGGGACGAGCAGTACCTC. As protein: CASCSTRGDEQYL. The chain links TRBV13 to TRBJ2-7; D perhaps matches TRBD1 (7 bases). This CDR3 comprises 13 residues. Germline V gene data show CDR1 as PRHDT and CDR2 as FYEKMQ (reference sequence). Deletions cut 8 bases from V and 5 bases from J, with 16 bases between.

This clonotype showed up just a few times. A much larger clone differs from this one at a single base, so this may be a read error. The gene calls are TRBV6-2 or TRBV6-3 and TRBJ2-7; D may be TRBD2 (6 bases). This CDR3 comprises 14 residues. The germline CDR1 and CDR2 sequences are MNHEY and SVGEGT. This chain's CDR3 is CVSKRDSSFVEQYF. Here the CDR3 DNA reads TGTGTCAGCAAACGGGACTCCAGTTTCGTTGAGCAGTACTTC.

Turning to this clonotype: The junction does not match germline at one end; this may be a read error. V is TRBV4-3 and J is TRBJ2-1, with D possibly TRBD1 on 5 matching bases. The CDR3 is 15 amino acids. Germline lookup yields CDR1 LGHNA and CDR2 YSLEER. In DNA, the CDR3 is TGCGCCAGCACCCAAGATTTAGGGGCTGGGAATGAACAGTTCTTC. Translating gives CASTQDLGAGNEQFF.

A note on this clonotype: At one boundary the junction diverges from the germline segment, which might be a read error. The chain joins TRBV11-2 to TRBJ1-1; no clear D. This CDR3 is built from 12 residues. Germline CDR1 SGHAT, CDR2 FQNNGV. CDR3 sequence reads: CAGSKDMRDAFF. Written as DNA, the CDR3 is TGTGCCGGCAGCAAGGATATGCGAGACGCTTTCTTT.

Points on this clonotype: At one end the junction does not follow the germline gene, possibly because of a read error. The CDR3 DNA reads TGTACCAGCAGCTTAGGGGCAGGTTCGGTCACCGGGGAGCTGTTTTTT. It specifies CTSSLGAGSVTGELFF. The V gene is TRBV13, the J gene TRBJ2-2, with TRBD1 as a possible D gene (5 bases). The CDR3 extends over 16 amino acids. CDR1 is PRHDT and CDR2 is FYEKMQ in the germline V gene (reference sequence).

The gene calls are TRBV5-1 and TRBJ2-6; a possible D gene is TRBD1 (5 bases). V was clipped by 8 bases and J by 1 base, with 22 bases between them. Per the germline V gene, CDR1 is SGHRS and CDR2 is YFSETQ. This CDR3 has 18 amino acids. The DNA of the CDR3 is TGCGCCAGTAGCCACCTCTCTATCCAGGGATCTGGGGCCAACGTCCTGACTTTC. Its protein is CASSHLSIQGSGANVLTF.

The V call is TRBV5-6, the J call TRBJ2-5, with D possibly being TRBD2 (6 bases). The CDR3 contains 14 residues. Germline lookup yields CDR1 SGHDT and CDR2 YYEEEE. V lost 3 bases to trimming and J lost 12 bases, with 21 bases between them. The CDR3 loop is CASSWDFRGETKYF. CDR3 DNA: TGTGCCAGCAGCTGGGACTTCAGAGGAGAGACAAAGTACTTC.

This chain uses TRBV20-1 with TRBJ1-2; unclear D gene. The CDR3 runs to 12 residues. Trimming took 8 bases from V and 2 from J, leaving 12 bases between them. Germline lookup yields CDR1 DFQATT and CDR2 SNEGSKA (reference sequence). In DNA, the CDR3 is TGCAGTACTATGCCTTCAAACTATGGCTACACCTTC. This gives the protein CSTMPSNYGYTF.

The sample holds one count of this clonotype. A much larger clone differs from this one at a single base, so this may be a read error. The chain is built from TRBV28 and TRBJ2-3; perhaps TRBD1 as D (5 bases). CDR1 MDHEN and CDR2 SYDVKM come from the germline V gene. The CDR3 totals 12 residues. The CDR3 nucleotides are TGTGCCAGCAGTGTACAGGCAGATATGCAGTATTTT. Protein: CASSVQADMQYF. The full variable domain, its missing parts supplied by reference TRBV28 and TRBJ2-3, is DVKVTQSSRYLVKRTGEKVFLECVQDMDHENMFWYRQDPGLGLRLIYFSYDVKMKEKGDIPEGYSVSREKKERFSLILESASTNQTSMYLCASSVQADMQYFGPGTRLTVL.

As regards this clonotype: The junction departs from the called germline gene at one end, perhaps through a read error. This chain uses TRBV11-3 with TRBJ2-1; D possibly matches TRBD1 or TRBD2 (7 bases each). CDR1 SGHNT and CDR2 YENEEA come from the germline V gene. The CDR3 is 16 residues long. The CDR3 DNA is TGTGCCAGTAGCTTAGATCCCAGGGGGGGCAAGGGTGAGCAGTTCTTC. The encoded protein is CASSLDPRGGKGEQFF.

For this clonotype: The junction shows a germline mismatch at one end, possibly a read error. This chain links TRBV6-1 with TRBJ2-1; no definite D call. The CDR3 contains 14 residues. Per the germline V gene, CDR1 is MNHNS and CDR2 is SASEGT. CDR3 coding DNA: TGTGCCAGCTGTGGGATAAGGGAATTGGATGAGCAGATCTTC. This encodes CASCGIRELDEQIF.

The V call is TRBV19, the J call TRBJ2-5; D gene unclear. The CDR3 spans 15 residues. With 6 bases removed from V and 5 bases from J, the gap between germline ends came to 19 bases. The germline CDR1 and CDR2 sequences are LNHDA and SQIVND (reference sequence). Here the CDR3 reads CASRLSGPRHETQYF. The CDR3 DNA is TGTGCCAGTAGGCTTTCGGGCCCAAGACATGAGACCCAGTACTTC.

In the case of this clonotype: At one boundary the junction diverges from the germline segment, which might be a read error. This chain connects TRBV11-2 to TRBJ2-7; TRBD2 might be the D (6 bases). Germline assignment: CDR1 SGHAT and CDR2 FQNNGV. The length of the CDR3 is 14 residues. The CDR3 nucleotides read TGTGCCAGCAGCTTAGTTGCGGGGATCTACCAGCATTACTTC. The encoded protein is CASSLVAGIYQHYF.

The chain is built from TRBV29-1 and TRBJ1-1; 9 bases are a match to TRBD1. The germline V gene has CDR1 SQVTM and CDR2 ANQGSEA. The CDR3 covers 14 residues. The ends lost 7 bases at V and 5 bases at J; junction bases unmatched: 11. CDR3 sequence (DNA): TGCAGCGCCCAGATGGGGACAGGGCGGACTGAAGCTTTCTTT. Encoded protein: CSAQMGTGRTEAFF. Full variable domain (remainder filled in from reference TRBV29-1 and TRBJ1-1): SAVISQKPSRDICQRGTSLTIQCQVDSQVTMMFWYRQQPGQSLTLIATANQGSEATYESGFVIDKFPISRPNLTFSTLTVSNMSPEDSSIYLCSAQMGTGRTEAFFGQGTRLTVV.

Regarding this clonotype: At one end, the junction sequence differs from germline, possibly due to a read error. The chain carries TRBV6-6 and TRBJ2-5; tentatively, D is TRBD2 (5 bases). The CDR3 totals 14 residues. Germline values: CDR1 MNHNY, CDR2 SVGAGI (reference sequence). The CDR3 DNA is TGTGCCGGCAGTTACTCGAAGGGTGGGGAGACCCAATACTTC. Protein product: CAGSYSKGGETQYF.

Points on this clonotype: The junction departs from germline at one end; a sequencing error may be responsible. V gene TRBV12-3 or TRBV12-4 combines with J gene TRBJ2-6; a possible D gene is TRBD2 (5 bases). The CDR3 has 15 residues. The CDR3 nucleotides are TGTGCCAGCACACTAGGAAGCTCTGAGGCCAACGTCCTGACTTTC. Residues: CASTLGSSEANVLTF.

Many counts were recorded for this clonotype. The chain joins TRBV6-5 to TRBJ1-2, with D unclear. From germline, CDR1 is MNHEY and CDR2 SVGAGI. The CDR3 extends over 16 amino acids. With 3 bases removed from V and 4 bases from J, the gap between germline ends came to 18 bases. The chain's CDR3 is CASSYVRLALFYGYTF. CDR3 coding DNA: TGTGCCAGCAGTTATGTTCGGCTGGCTCTTTTCTATGGCTACACCTTC.

As to this clonotype: Germline is not matched at one junction end, which may reflect a read error. V and J are TRBV28 and TRBJ1-5; D call uncertain. The CDR3 covers 15 residues. Per the germline V gene, CDR1 is MDHEN and CDR2 is SYDVKM. CDR3 in amino acids: CTSSPSTGGNQPQHF. CDR3 bases: TGTACCAGCAGTCCCTCGACGGGCGGTAATCAGCCCCAGCATTTT. Filled out from reference TRBV28 and TRBJ1-5, the complete variable domain reads DVKVTQSSRYLVKRTGEKVFLECVQDMDHENMFWYRQDPGLGLRLIYFSYDVKMKEKGDIPEGYSVSREKKERFSLILESASTNQTSMYLCTSSPSTGGNQPQHFGDGTRLSIL.

Of note for this clonotype: This clone may be a read error of a much larger clone one base away. The rearrangement joins TRBV28 to TRBJ2-5, with 12 bases matching TRBD2. CDR3 length equals 18 residues. In germline, CDR1 is MDHEN, CDR2 SYDVKM. V was clipped by 6 bases and J by 2 bases; unmatched bases: 13. In DNA, the CDR3 is TGTGCCAGCAGACTGACTAGCGGGAGAGGCCCCTTACAAGAGACCCAGTACTTC. It specifies CASRLTSGRGPLQETQYF.

This clonotype was seen only once. One junction end disagrees with the germline gene, perhaps due to a read error. V gene TRBV10-2 combines with J gene TRBJ2-7, with TRBD2 matching 8 bases. CDR1 and CDR2 (germline): WSHSY, SAAADI. This CDR3 is built from 12 residues. The CDR3 reads CASRTELAEEYF. DNA for the CDR3: TGTGCCAGCAGGACGGAACTAGCGGAGGAGTACTTC.

V is TRBV10-1 and J is TRBJ1-2; TRBD1 might be the D (5 bases). Germline V CDR1 and CDR2: WNHNN, SYGVQD (reference sequence). The CDR3 loop spans 15 amino acids. Trimming shortened V by 0 bases and J by 4 bases, and 12 bases separated the two germline ends. Here the CDR3 reads CASSESRGQPYGYTF. In DNA, the CDR3 is TGCGCCAGCAGTGAGTCGAGGGGTCAACCCTATGGCTACACCTTC.